Below, 7 T cell receptor beta chains from the same sample are listed, as sequenced in a study of PD-1 blockade in classical Hodgkin lymphoma. Produced via immunoSEQ multiplex PCR; TCRdb's table is partial and in-frame only. In the table there are some 84,000 clones, around 86% of which are singletons. There was relapse after autologous stem cell transplantation in every patient, and there was variation in brentuximab vedotin exposure. This sample comprised peripheral blood mononuclear cells (PBMCs), obtained at baseline. The source is a human donor with classical Hodgkin lymphoma.

This clone was recorded once. The chain links TRBV5-8 to TRBJ2-2, with no clear D. V lost 4 bases to trimming and J lost 3 bases, with 7 bases between them. Germline V gene data show CDR1 as SGHTS and CDR2 as YDEGEE. This CDR3 comprises 13 residues. CDR3 bases: TGTGCCAGCAGCACCTGGGACACCGGGGAGCTGTTTTTT. As protein: CASSTWDTGELFF.

The V and J genes are TRBV6-5 and TRBJ1-1; TRBD1 agrees at 8 bases. The CDR3 is 15 residues long. From germline, CDR1 is MNHEY and CDR2 SVGAGI. J gave up 1 base and V 2 bases, and 3 bases lay outside the gene matches. The CDR3 loop is CASSYMGTGNTEAFF. The CDR3 DNA reads as TGTGCCAGCAGTTACATGGGGACAGGGAACACTGAAGCTTTCTTT.

This clone was picked up a small number of times. The chain joins TRBV20-1 to TRBJ2-7; D remains unclear. V lost 3 bases and J lost 2, with 5 bases in between. Germline assignment: CDR1 DFQATT and CDR2 SNEGSKA (reference sequence). CDR3 length: 11 amino acids. CDR3 protein: CSASKAYEQYF. The CDR3 region has the DNA TGCAGTGCTAGTAAGGCCTACGAGCAGTACTTC.

V usage is TRBV6-6 and J usage is TRBJ1-1; 10 nucleotides match TRBD1. This CDR3 has 13 amino acids. The germline gives CDR1 MNHNY, CDR2 SVGAGI (reference sequence). V lost 5 bases, J lost 8 bases, and 5 bases stayed unmatched. DNA for the CDR3: TGTGCCAGCAGTCAGACAGGGGGCTTCGAAGCTTTCTTT. It specifies CASSQTGGFEAFF.

The rearrangement links TRBV7-6 to TRBJ2-3; D is unclear. Germline V CDR1 and CDR2: SGHVS, FNYEAQ. This CDR3 spans 12 amino acids. The V gene lost 0 bases and the J gene lost 4 bases, with 2 bases spanning the gap. In nucleotides, the CDR3 is TGTGCCAGCAGCTTAGCATCAGATACGCAGTATTTT. Encoded protein: CASSLASDTQYF. Full variable domain (outside the CDR3, taken from reference TRBV7-6 and TRBJ2-3): GAGVSQSPRYKVTKRGQDVALRCDPISGHVSLYWYRQALGQGPEFLTYFNYEAQQDKSGLPNDRFSAERPEGSISTLTIQRTEQRDSAMYRCASSLASDTQYFGPGTRLTVL.

The rearrangement links TRBV30 to TRBJ2-1, with TRBD2 identical over 7 bases. The CDR3 consists of 13 residues. Germline loops: CDR1 GTSNPN, CDR2 SVGIG (reference sequence). With 3 bases clipped from V and 9 bases from J, the junction kept 8 bases outside the gene matches. The CDR3 nucleotides are TGTGCCTGGAGCGGGGGGATCAGCTTTGAGCAGTTCTTC. This encodes CAWSGGISFEQFF.

The genes are TRBV30 and TRBJ2-7, with 10 bases aligning to TRBD2. The germline CDR1 and CDR2 sequences are GTSNPN and SVGIG (reference sequence). The CDR3 contains 13 residues. Trimming took 4 bases from V and 3 from J; bases not matched to a gene: 3. The CDR3 nucleotides read TGTGCCTGGAAGCGGGAGGGTGACTACGAGCAGTACTTC. Translating it yields CAWKREGDYEQYF.